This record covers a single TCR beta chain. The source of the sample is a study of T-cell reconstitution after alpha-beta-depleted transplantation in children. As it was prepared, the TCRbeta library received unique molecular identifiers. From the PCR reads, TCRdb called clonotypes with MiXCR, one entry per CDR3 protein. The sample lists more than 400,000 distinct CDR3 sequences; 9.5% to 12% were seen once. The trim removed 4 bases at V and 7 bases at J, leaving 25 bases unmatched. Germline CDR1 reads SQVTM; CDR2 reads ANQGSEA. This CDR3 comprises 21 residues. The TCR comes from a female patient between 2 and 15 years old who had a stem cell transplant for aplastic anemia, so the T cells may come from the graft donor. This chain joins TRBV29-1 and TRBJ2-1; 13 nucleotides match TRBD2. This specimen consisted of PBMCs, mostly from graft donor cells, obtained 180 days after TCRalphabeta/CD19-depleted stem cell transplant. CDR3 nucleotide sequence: TGCAGCGTTGGGGACAGGGTATTCACTAGCGGGAGGGCCCATTTGAGGAATGAGCAGTTCTTC. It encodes CSVGDRVFTSGRAHLRNEQFF.